This TCR beta chain originates from a study of T cells after yellow fever vaccination. As for the study in general: Low-cell-number fractions underwent preparation using SMART-Seq v4 Ultra Low Input. Study observations and caveats: Re-detected after boosting: most primary clones, almost 98% of CD4 and 80% to 90% of CD8. Abundant contaminating clonotypes from the bulk population could appear in FACS-sorted repertoires.

CDR3 length: 15 residues. Trimming shortened V by 4 bases and J by 8 bases, and 18 bases separated the two germline ends. In germline, CDR1 is LGHNA, CDR2 YSLEER. UMIs and a universal primer site were added when TCR cDNA was made by 5'RACE template switching. Each CDR3 protein is one row after TCRdb ran MiXCR on the 5' RACE reads. Among some 390,000 distinct CDR3 sequences, about 6.2% were seen once, and the ten largest hold roughly 15%. As concerns this clonotype: Antigen specificity is unknown.

Specimen: PBMCs, collected 5 days after the yellow fever booster vaccination. The receptor's source is a man under 40 who received the YFV17D yellow fever vaccine. The chain employs TRBV4-3 and TRBJ2-1; D is uncertain. CDR3 in amino acids: CASSLKVGASHEQFF. The CDR3, as DNA: TGCGCCAGCAGCCTTAAGGTCGGAGCGAGCCATGAGCAGTTCTTC.